This T cell receptor beta chain is from a study of T cell repertoires in cytomegalovirus infection. Study-level background: Epitope selection comprised recently identified HLA-C-restricted CMV epitopes and well-studied HLA-B-restricted CMV epitopes. A matching HLA type, together with CMV infection, was signaled by public TCR beta signatures. Study-wide results and caveats: Cumulative public TCR beta family frequency identified CMV carriers with the relevant HLA. The ex vivo response was dominated by HLA-C-restricted CMV-specific TCR beta clonotypes.

In the case of this clonotype: Its antigen remains unidentified.

Each CDR3 protein gets one entry after TCRdb re-called the reads with MiXCR. The sample includes approximately 76,000 distinct CDR3 sequences, 20% to 30% of them seen just once. The source of this sequence is a human donor in good health (CMV status not recorded). Some clones in this sample may be carry-over from other donors' samples. Sequences were derived from CD8+ T cells from cultured PBMCs, sampled from culture after CMV antigen stimulation.

In nucleotides, the CDR3 is TGCAGTGCTAGGACAGGGGGCTTGACTAATGAAAAACTGTTTTTT. Translated, it gives CSARTGGLTNEKLFF. The chain recombines TRBV20-1 with TRBJ1-4, with TRBD1 matching 10 bases. CDR1 is DFQATT, CDR2 SNEGSKA, per germline (reference sequence). The CDR3 totals 15 residues. With 3 bases clipped from V and 2 bases from J, the junction kept 3 bases outside the gene matches.